The 27 T cell receptor beta chains given below trace back to one sample, sequenced in a study of radiation and T cells in renal cell carcinoma. As for time point: baseline pretreatment blood. The treatment here: 15 Gy SBRT to primary tumor, nephrectomy 4 weeks later. Repertoires were generated with immunoSEQ multiplex PCR, while TCRdb's copy carries only in-frame clones and drops some. The data contain approximately 110,000 clones, roughly 80% of them seen just once; the ten biggest clones take up 3%. Here the sequenced sample was blood, taken from a patient whose treatment included radiotherapy and nephrectomy. These receptors were collected from a woman aged 60 to 75 with renal cell carcinoma.

The chain combines TRBV29-1 with TRBJ2-1; 7 positions agree with TRBD2. This CDR3 region has 13 residues. The J segment lost 5 bases and the V segment lost 4 bases, leaving 5 bases of the junction unmatched. The V gene's germline CDR1 is SQVTM and CDR2 ANQGSEA. The CDR3 coding sequence is TGCAGCGTTGCTAGCGGACTAAACAATGAGCAGTTCTTC. This encodes CSVASGLNNEQFF.

The chain couples TRBV28 to TRBJ1-5; D is possibly TRBD1 (5 bases). The CDR3 loop spans 14 amino acids. V shed 3 bases and J shed 2 bases, with 8 bases lying between them. In germline, CDR1 is MDHEN, CDR2 SYDVKM. CDR3 protein: CASSFSRGNQPQHF. The CDR3, as DNA: TGTGCCAGCAGTTTCAGCAGGGGCAATCAGCCCCAGCATTTT.

The V call is TRBV30, the J call TRBJ1-2; D might be TRBD1 (6 bases). Per the germline V gene, CDR1 is GTSNPN and CDR2 is SVGIG (reference sequence). Trimming took 6 bases from V and 2 from J, leaving 16 bases between them. The CDR3 is 14 amino acids. DNA for the CDR3: TGTGCCTGTCCGTCGGGAGGGGGGAACTATGGCTACACCTTC. Amino acid sequence: CACPSGGGNYGYTF.

This clone was counted between two and nine times. The CDR3 DNA is TGTGCCAGCAGCCCACGGACTGTAAGACGGGATGAAAAACTGTTTTTT. It yields the protein CASSPRTVRRDEKLFF. The chain uses TRBV21-1 and TRBJ1-4. TRBV21-1 is marked as a pseudogene. The CDR3 spans 16 residues.

This chain uses TRBV6-1 with TRBJ2-3; D is perhaps TRBD1 or TRBD2 (5 bases each). This CDR3 spans 15 amino acids. Germline-derived CDR1 and CDR2 are MNHNS and SASEGT. V lost 2 bases and J lost 2, with 11 bases in between. The CDR3 region has the DNA TGTGCCAGCAGTGAATGGGGGAGCGCCACAGATACGCAGTATTTT. This translates into CASSEWGSATDTQYF.

The chain employs TRBV15 and TRBJ2-2; D remains unclear. The length of the CDR3 is 12 residues. Deletions cut 0 bases from V and 7 bases from J, with 3 bases between. Germline CDR1 reads LNHNV; CDR2 reads YYDKDF (reference sequence). CDR3 residues: CATSRDVGELFF. The CDR3 nucleotides are TGTGCCACCAGCAGAGATGTCGGGGAGCTGTTTTTT.

The chain carries TRBV27 and TRBJ2-7; D may match TRBD1 or TRBD2 (6 bases each). Germline CDR1 reads MNHEY; CDR2 reads SMNVEV (reference sequence). CDR3 size: 16 residues. The V end lost 0 bases, the J end lost 0 bases, and 12 bases lay between the germline ends. In nucleotides, the CDR3 is TGTGCCAGCAGTTTATCCCGGAGGGGGAGCTCCTACGAGCAGTACTTC. This gives the protein CASSLSRRGSSYEQYF.

This clone was counted once. The V gene is TRBV19, the J gene TRBJ2-1; 7 bases line up with TRBD2. With 6 bases clipped from V and 9 bases from J, the junction kept 14 bases outside the gene matches. Per the germline V gene, CDR1 is LNHDA and CDR2 is SQIVND (reference sequence). The CDR3 is 15 amino acids. The CDR3 loop reads CASSSLGGGEVEQFF. The CDR3 nucleotides read TGTGCCAGTAGCTCGCTTGGGGGGGGTGAGGTTGAGCAGTTCTTC.

Only a few counts were recorded for this clone. Within the sample, other DNA sequences also encode this same CDR3. V usage is TRBV7-2 and J usage is TRBJ2-1; TRBD1 matches at 7 bases. V lost 4 bases to trimming and J lost 6 bases; unmatched junction nucleotides: 3. Germline CDR1 and CDR2: SGHTA and FQGNSA. This CDR3 is built from 13 residues. CDR3 in DNA: TGTGCCAGCAGCTCGGACAGGTCCAATGAGCAGTTCTTC. It yields the protein CASSSDRSNEQFF.

V usage is TRBV11-3 and J usage is TRBJ2-1, with 7 bases matching TRBD1. Germline V gene lookup returns CDR1 SGHNT and CDR2 YENEEA. CDR3 length: 15 residues. V dropped 0 bases and J dropped 7; count of bases not matched to a gene: 6. The CDR3 is CASSLDSQDRNEQFF. In DNA, the CDR3 is TGTGCCAGCAGCTTAGATTCTCAGGACAGGAATGAGCAGTTCTTC.

The chain combines TRBV28 with TRBJ2-1, with D maybe TRBD1 (6 bases). The CDR3 runs to 13 residues. Trimming took 6 bases from V and 3 from J, leaving 9 bases between them. Germline V gene lookup returns CDR1 MDHEN and CDR2 SYDVKM. Here the CDR3 DNA reads TGTGCCAGCAGCGTACAGGGCTACAATGAGCAGTTCTTC. It translates to CASSVQGYNEQFF. The whole variable domain, filled in from reference TRBV28 and TRBJ2-1, reads DVKVTQSSRYLVKRTGEKVFLECVQDMDHENMFWYRQDPGLGLRLIYFSYDVKMKEKGDIPEGYSVSREKKERFSLILESASTNQTSMYLCASSVQGYNEQFFGPGTRLTVL.

The chain has TRBV25-1 and TRBJ1-2, with 11 bases matching TRBD1. Germline V CDR1 and CDR2: MGHDK, SYGVNS. CDR3 size: 15 residues. V was clipped by 1 base and J by 4 bases; unmatched bases: 2. The CDR3 coding sequence is TGTGCCAGCAGTGAATTTGGGACAGGGGGCTATGGCTACACCTTC. Amino acid sequence: CASSEFGTGGYGYTF.

The sample holds one count of this clone. The chain has TRBV15 and TRBJ2-7; 8 nucleotides align to TRBD1. Germline V gene lookup returns CDR1 LNHNV and CDR2 YYDKDF (reference sequence). With V trimmed by 3 bases and J by 4 bases, 8 bases remained unmatched. CDR3 length: 15 amino acids. The CDR3 DNA reads as TGTGCCACCAGCAGGGCACCCGGACAGGGTTACGAGCAGTACTTC. It is translated as CATSRAPGQGYEQYF.

J is TRBJ1-5 and V is TRBV18; no clear D. This CDR3 has 13 amino acids. The germline gives CDR1 KGHSH, CDR2 LQKENI. V was trimmed by 5 bases and J by 5 bases, leaving 10 bases between them. CDR3 sequence reads: CASSKGLDQPQHF. The CDR3 DNA is TGTGCCAGCTCAAAAGGCCTTGATCAGCCCCAGCATTTT.

This rearrangement joins TRBV9 to TRBJ1-2; D is unresolved. The CDR3 covers 15 residues. In germline, CDR1 is SGDLS, CDR2 YYNGEE. V was trimmed by 0 bases and J by 0 bases, leaving 9 bases between them. CDR3 region: CASSVVHSSNYGYTF. The CDR3 DNA is TGTGCCAGCAGCGTAGTACACAGCTCTAACTATGGCTACACCTTC.

This clone was observed a single time. This chain uses TRBV5-6 with TRBJ1-5, with D possibly TRBD1 on 5 matching bases. CDR3 size: 14 residues. Germline values: CDR1 SGHDT, CDR2 YYEEEE. The germline V and J ends were trimmed by 3 bases and 3 bases, with 10 bases remaining between them. CDR3 DNA sequence: TGTGCCAGCAGCTACGGGGGAACCAATCAGCCCCAGCATTTT. It translates to CASSYGGTNQPQHF.

J is TRBJ1-1 and V is TRBV4-2; the D is unclear. Germline V gives CDR1 LGHNA, CDR2 YNFKEQ. The V and J ends lost 0 bases and 1 base respectively, with 9 bases between them. The CDR3 has 15 amino acids. The CDR3 is CASSQDSLANTEAFF. The CDR3 DNA reads as TGTGCCAGCAGCCAAGACAGTTTAGCGAACACTGAAGCTTTCTTT.

The V call is TRBV28, the J call TRBJ1-6; the D gene is possibly TRBD1 (6 bases). The CDR3 contains 14 residues. The V end lost 7 bases, the J end lost 9 bases, and 16 bases lay between the germline ends. From germline, CDR1 is MDHEN and CDR2 SYDVKM. CDR3 coding DNA: TGTGCCAGCACCCTACAGGGAGGGTCTTCACCCCTCCACTTT. Translating gives CASTLQGGSSPLHF.

Worth noting for this clone: One end of the junction does not line up with germline, which may come from a read error. The J gene is TRBJ2-1, the V gene TRBV30; 14 nucleotides match TRBD2. This CDR3 region has 13 residues. The germline CDR1 and CDR2 sequences are GTSNPN and SVGIG (reference sequence). In nucleotides, the CDR3 is TGTGCCTGGAGTGTGACTAGCGGGAGGGCCGCGATCTTC. This codes for CAWSVTSGRAAIF.

This clone was seen a single time. The rearrangement joins TRBV4-2 to TRBJ2-5; D possibly uses TRBD1 or TRBD2 (5 bases each). V lost 0 bases to trimming and J lost 5 bases, with 10 bases between them. The CDR3 is 14 amino acids. CDR1 LGHNA and CDR2 YNFKEQ come from the germline V gene. The CDR3 loop reads CASSQDGGVETQYF. As DNA, the CDR3 is TGTGCCAGCAGCCAAGATGGGGGAGTCGAGACCCAGTACTTC.

The V call is TRBV28, the J call TRBJ2-7; TRBD2 might be the D (6 bases). Germline CDR1 and CDR2: MDHEN and SYDVKM. V gave up 7 bases and J gave up 0 bases, with 10 bases separating them. CDR3 length: 13 residues. The CDR3 loop reads CASTGGLSYEQYF. The CDR3, as DNA: TGTGCCAGCACCGGGGGTCTCTCCTACGAGCAGTACTTC.

The V call is TRBV7-2, the J call TRBJ1-1; the D gene is possibly TRBD1 (5 bases). Germline assignment: CDR1 SGHTA and CDR2 FQGNSA. Trimming took off 5 bases at V and 2 bases at J, with 21 bases between the two ends. There are 17 residues in the CDR3. The CDR3 spells CASSHLRFAGGNTEAFF. Here the CDR3 DNA reads TGTGCCAGCAGCCACTTGAGGTTTGCGGGGGGAAACACTGAAGCTTTCTTT.

This clone has just one count. The CDR3 nucleotides are TGCGCCAGCAGCCTGCTGGGGACGGGGGTTTCCACAGATACGCAGTATTTT. This sequence encodes CASSLLGTGVSTDTQYF. The J gene is TRBJ2-3, the V gene TRBV5-1; the D gene is possibly TRBD2 (6 bases). V lost 4 bases and J lost 2, with 20 bases in between. This CDR3 spans 17 amino acids. Germline lookup yields CDR1 SGHRS and CDR2 YFSETQ.

The J gene is TRBJ2-7, the V gene TRBV7-2; 13 bases are shared with TRBD2. The CDR3 consists of 19 residues. Germline assignment: CDR1 SGHTA and CDR2 FQGNSA. V shed 1 base and J 4 bases; nucleotides not matched to a gene: 13. The CDR3 reads CASSLDPFRTSGSPYEQYF. The CDR3 region has the DNA TGTGCCAGCAGCTTAGATCCTTTCAGGACTAGCGGGAGCCCATACGAGCAGTACTTC.

The chain is built from TRBV6-5 and TRBJ2-7; TRBD1 agrees at 7 bases. Trimming at V came to 5 bases and at J to 5 bases, leaving 3 bases not matched to a gene. The CDR3 has 12 residues. Per the germline V gene, CDR1 is MNHEY and CDR2 is SVGAGI. The CDR3 here is CASSRGLNEQYF. The CDR3 DNA follows: TGTGCCAGCAGTAGGGGGCTAAACGAGCAGTACTTC.

This clone appeared a few times. The chain has TRBV28 and TRBJ1-1; D ambiguous. The germline V and J ends were trimmed by 0 bases and 0 bases, with 8 bases remaining between them. The CDR3 has 15 amino acids. The germline gives CDR1 MDHEN, CDR2 SYDVKM. The CDR3 DNA reads TGTGCCAGCAGTTTATGGGGCAACTTGAACACTGAAGCTTTCTTT. It encodes CASSLWGNLNTEAFF. The full variable domain, rest sourced from reference TRBV28 and TRBJ1-1, is DVKVTQSSRYLVKRTGEKVFLECVQDMDHENMFWYRQDPGLGLRLIYFSYDVKMKEKGDIPEGYSVSREKKERFSLILESASTNQTSMYLCASSLWGNLNTEAFFGQGTRLTVV.

This chain uses TRBV15 with TRBJ1-1, with unresolved D. V gave up 3 bases and J gave up 1 base, with 15 bases separating them. CDR1 LNHNV and CDR2 YYDKDF come from the germline V gene (reference sequence). The CDR3 has 16 amino acids. The CDR3 is CATSSFRPGPNTEAFF. DNA for the CDR3: TGTGCCACCAGCAGTTTCCGACCGGGCCCGAACACTGAAGCTTTCTTT.